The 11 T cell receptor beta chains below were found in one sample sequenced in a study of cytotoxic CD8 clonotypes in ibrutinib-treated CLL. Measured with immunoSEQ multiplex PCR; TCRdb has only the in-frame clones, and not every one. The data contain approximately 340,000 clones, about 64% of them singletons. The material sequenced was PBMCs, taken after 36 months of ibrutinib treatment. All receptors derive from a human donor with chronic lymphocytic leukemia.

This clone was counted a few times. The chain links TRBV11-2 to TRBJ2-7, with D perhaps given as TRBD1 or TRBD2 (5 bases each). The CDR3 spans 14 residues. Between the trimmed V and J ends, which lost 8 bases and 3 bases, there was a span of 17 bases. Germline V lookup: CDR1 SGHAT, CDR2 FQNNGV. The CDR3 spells CASAPGTKLYEQYF. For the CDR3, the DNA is TGTGCCAGCGCGCCGGGGACCAAACTCTACGAGCAGTACTTC.

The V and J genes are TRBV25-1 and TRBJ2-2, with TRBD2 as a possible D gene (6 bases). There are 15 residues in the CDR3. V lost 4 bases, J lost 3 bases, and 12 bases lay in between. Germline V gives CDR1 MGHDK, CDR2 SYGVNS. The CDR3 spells CASSAPGLYTGELFF. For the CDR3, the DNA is TGTGCCAGCAGTGCACCGGGACTCTACACCGGGGAGCTGTTTTTT.

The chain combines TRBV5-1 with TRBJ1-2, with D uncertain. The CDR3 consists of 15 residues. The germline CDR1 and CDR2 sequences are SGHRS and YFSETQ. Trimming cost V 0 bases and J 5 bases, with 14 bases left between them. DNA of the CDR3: TGCGCCAGCAGCTTGGGTACGGAGTACAGTTATGGCTACACCTTC. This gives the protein CASSLGTEYSYGYTF.

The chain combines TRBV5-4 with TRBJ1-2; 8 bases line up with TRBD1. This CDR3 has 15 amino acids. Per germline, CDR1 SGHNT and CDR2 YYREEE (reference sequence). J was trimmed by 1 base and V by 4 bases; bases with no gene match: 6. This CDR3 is CASSTGTGVNYGYTF. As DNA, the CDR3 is TGTGCCAGCAGCACAGGGACAGGAGTTAACTATGGCTACACCTTC.

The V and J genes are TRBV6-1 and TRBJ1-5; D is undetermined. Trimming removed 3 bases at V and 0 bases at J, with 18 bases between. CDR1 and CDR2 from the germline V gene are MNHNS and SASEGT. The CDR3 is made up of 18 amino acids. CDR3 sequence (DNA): TGTGCCAGCAGTGAGAAGGGATCATGGGGATATAGCAATCAGCCCCAGCATTTT. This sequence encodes CASSEKGSWGYSNQPQHF.

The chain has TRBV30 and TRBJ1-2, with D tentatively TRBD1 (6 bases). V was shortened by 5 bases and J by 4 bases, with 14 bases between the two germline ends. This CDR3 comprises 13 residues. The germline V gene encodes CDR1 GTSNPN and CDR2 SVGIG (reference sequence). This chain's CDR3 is CAWGGARSYGYTF. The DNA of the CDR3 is TGTGCCTGGGGGGGGGCGCGAAGCTATGGCTACACCTTC.

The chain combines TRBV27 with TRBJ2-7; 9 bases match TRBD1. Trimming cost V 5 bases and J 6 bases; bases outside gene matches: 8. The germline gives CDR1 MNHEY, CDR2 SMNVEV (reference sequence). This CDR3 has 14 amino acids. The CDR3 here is CASSPQWTGVEQYF. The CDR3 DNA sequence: TGTGCCAGCAGTCCTCAGTGGACAGGGGTCGAGCAGTACTTC.

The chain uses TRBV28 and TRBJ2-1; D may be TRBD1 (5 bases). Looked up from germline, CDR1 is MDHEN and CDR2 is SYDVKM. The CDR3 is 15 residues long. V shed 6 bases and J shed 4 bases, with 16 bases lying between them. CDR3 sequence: CASSTRTSRYNEQFF. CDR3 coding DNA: TGTGCCAGCAGCACTCGGACAAGTCGGTACAATGAGCAGTTCTTC.

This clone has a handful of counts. The CDR3 reads CAITDPQGDGNTIYF. The CDR3 region has the DNA TGTGCCATCACTGACCCGCAGGGTGACGGAAACACCATATATTTT. V is TRBV10-3 and J is TRBJ1-3, with D possibly TRBD1 on 5 matching bases. This CDR3 has 15 amino acids. Germline loops: CDR1 ENHRY, CDR2 SYGVKD. V dropped 7 bases and J dropped 4 bases, with 17 bases sitting between them.

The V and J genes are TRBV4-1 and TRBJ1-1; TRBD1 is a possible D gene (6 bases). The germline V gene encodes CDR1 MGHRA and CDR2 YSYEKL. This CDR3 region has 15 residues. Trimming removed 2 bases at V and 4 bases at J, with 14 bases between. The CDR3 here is CASSQTFAGVTEAFF. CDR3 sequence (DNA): TGCGCCAGCAGCCAAACCTTTGCAGGGGTCACTGAAGCTTTCTTT.

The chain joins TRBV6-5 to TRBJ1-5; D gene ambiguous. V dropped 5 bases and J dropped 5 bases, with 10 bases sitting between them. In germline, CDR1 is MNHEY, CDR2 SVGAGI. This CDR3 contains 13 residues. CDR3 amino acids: CASSSRRDQPQHF. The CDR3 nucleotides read TGTGCCAGCAGTAGCCGGAGGGATCAGCCCCAGCATTTT.